Included here is one T cell receptor beta chain sequence, with context. The sample comes from a study of blood T cell repertoires in COVID-19. TCRdb's table, derived via immunoSEQ multiplex PCR, lists solely in-frame clones and lacks some. Of more than 250,000 clones listed, approximately 86% are singletons. Those who participated ranged in age from about 18 to 89 years and resided in some 24 US areas. Two negative PCRs, clearance, or symptom resolution were required of recovered Cohort 3 donors. The CDR3 contains 16 residues. V trimming: 3 bases; J trimming: 5 bases; junction bases outside the gene matches: 11. Germline V gene data show CDR1 as LGHNA and CDR2 as YNFKEQ.

This clonotype originated in a woman under 30 who had recovered from COVID-19. V and J are TRBV4-2 and TRBJ2-7; 9 bases agree with TRBD1. The specimen sequenced was PBMCs or T cells enriched from blood (not recorded which). The CDR3 reads CASSQYPPDRGNEQYF. CDR3 sequence (DNA): TGTGCCAGCAGCCAGTACCCCCCGGACAGGGGAAACGAGCAGTACTTC.